This entry lists 12 T cell receptor beta chains sequenced from one sample in a study of shared clonotypes between healthy human individuals. Data came from immunoSEQ multiplex PCR; TCRdb stores just in-frame clones and leaves some out. Of about 700,000 clones in the sample, roughly 70% were seen once. Sequencing was done on a sample of memory CD4+ T cells sorted from blood. Sample subset: CD45RA-negative fraction. These receptors were obtained from a woman in her twenties or thirties in good health.

This chain joins TRBV4-2 and TRBJ1-6; TRBD1 aligns across 8 bases. The CDR3 length is 14 residues. The V gene's germline CDR1 is LGHNA and CDR2 YNFKEQ. V lost 5 bases and J lost 9; bases outside the gene matches: 6. Written as DNA, the CDR3 is TGTGCCAGCAGCACAGGGGGGGGAGGTTCACCCCTCCACTTT. It translates to CASSTGGGGSPLHF.

The rearrangement uses TRBV2 and TRBJ2-4; D tentatively reads TRBD1 or TRBD2 (5 bases each). V lost 5 bases, J lost 9 bases, and 14 bases lay in between. Germline lookup yields CDR1 SNHLY and CDR2 FYNNEI. The CDR3 consists of 13 residues. CDR3 coding DNA: TGTGCCAGCAGTAGGGACCGCAGTCCCATTCAGTACTTC. Encoded protein: CASSRDRSPIQYF.

The chain joins TRBV15 to TRBJ1-3; D is uncertain. The V and J ends lost 3 bases and 1 base respectively, with 10 bases between them. The germline gives CDR1 LNHNV, CDR2 YYDKDF (reference sequence). This CDR3 comprises 15 residues. In DNA, the CDR3 is TGTGCCACCAGCAGGGCAATCCGTTCTGGAAACACCATATATTTT. This gives the protein CATSRAIRSGNTIYF. Supplemented by reference TRBV15 and TRBJ1-3, the full variable domain reads DAMVIQNPRYQVTQFGKPVTLSCSQTLNHNVMYWYQQKSSQAPKLLFHYYDKDFNNEADTPDNFQSRRPNTSFCFLDIRSPGLGDTAMYLCATSRAIRSGNTIYFGEGSWLTVV.

The chain has TRBV19 and TRBJ2-2; D call uncertain. Trimming removed 6 bases from V and 1 base from J, with 9 bases in between. This CDR3 region has 14 residues. The germline V gene has CDR1 LNHDA and CDR2 SQIVND (reference sequence). In DNA, the CDR3 is TGTGCCAGTAGCACCCTCCAGAACACCGGGGAGCTGTTTTTT. Protein sequence: CASSTLQNTGELFF.

The chain joins TRBV5-1 to TRBJ2-1; TRBD2 matches 7 bases. J gave up 8 bases and V 1 base, and 3 bases lay outside the gene matches. CDR3 length: 13 residues. Per germline, CDR1 SGHRS and CDR2 YFSETQ. The chain's CDR3 is CASSLRTRDEQFF. DNA for the CDR3: TGCGCCAGCAGCTTGAGGACTAGGGATGAGCAGTTCTTC. The full variable domain, rest sourced from reference TRBV5-1 and TRBJ2-1, is KAGVTQTPRYLIKTRGQQVTLSCSPISGHRSVSWYQQTPGQGLQFLFEYFSETQRNKGNFPGRFSGRQFSNSRSEMNVSTLELGDSALYLCASSLRTRDEQFFGPGTRLTVL.

The chain uses TRBV30 and TRBJ2-6, with TRBD1 identical over 9 bases. V trimming: 5 bases; J trimming: 6 bases; junction bases outside the gene matches: 5. Germline CDR1 GTSNPN, CDR2 SVGIG (reference sequence). This CDR3 is 14 amino acids long. In DNA form, the CDR3 reads TGTGCCTGGGGGACAGGGTTTGTGGCCAACGTCCTGACTTTC. It is translated as CAWGTGFVANVLTF.

The chain has TRBV5-1 and TRBJ2-7; 10 positions match TRBD2. The junction had 0 bases not matched to a gene; V was cut back by 1 base and J by 2 bases. In germline, CDR1 is SGHRS, CDR2 YFSETQ. The CDR3 spans 14 residues. The CDR3 nucleotides are TGCGCCAGCAGCTTGCTAGCGGGAGCCTACGAGCAGTACTTC. Translation gives CASSLLAGAYEQYF. The complete variable domain, with remaining parts taken from reference TRBV5-1 and TRBJ2-7, reads KAGVTQTPRYLIKTRGQQVTLSCSPISGHRSVSWYQQTPGQGLQFLFEYFSETQRNKGNFPGRFSGRQFSNSRSEMNVSTLELGDSALYLCASSLLAGAYEQYFGPGTRLTVT.

At least ten counts were recorded for this clone. The chain joins TRBV18 to TRBJ2-7; no reliable D call. CDR1 and CDR2 (germline): KGHSH, LQKENI. CDR3 length: 16 residues. Between the trimmed V and J ends, which lost 4 bases and 4 bases, there was a span of 20 bases. The CDR3 DNA is TGTGCCAGCTCACGAGACCACTCGTACCGAGATTACGAGCAGTACTTC. It encodes CASSRDHSYRDYEQYF. Variable domain in full (rest from reference TRBV18 and TRBJ2-7): NAGVMQNPRHLVRRRGQEARLRCSPMKGHSHVYWYRQLPEEGLKFMVYLQKENIIDESGMPKERFSAEFPKEGPSILRIQQVVRGDSAAYFCASSRDHSYRDYEQYFGPGTRLTVT.

The chain recombines TRBV7-9 with TRBJ2-7, with 8 positions matching TRBD1. Germline V gene data show CDR1 as SEHNR and CDR2 as FQNEAQ (reference sequence). The CDR3 is made up of 14 amino acids. The V gene end was trimmed by 5 bases and the J gene end by 1 base; junction bases not matched to a gene: 4. The CDR3 spells CASSNTGGSYEQYF. As DNA, the CDR3 is TGTGCCAGCAGCAATACAGGGGGTTCCTACGAGCAGTACTTC.

The chain employs TRBV27 and TRBJ2-1; the D is unclear. The length of the CDR3 is 12 residues. V dropped 5 bases and J dropped 5 bases, with 7 bases sitting between them. Germline-derived CDR1 and CDR2 are MNHEY and SMNVEV (reference sequence). The CDR3 region has the DNA TGTGCCAGCAGTAGGCAACACAATGAGCAGTTCTTC. It translates to CASSRQHNEQFF.

The rearrangement links TRBV4-1 to TRBJ2-4, with D perhaps TRBD2 (5 bases). Germline-derived CDR1 and CDR2 are MGHRA and YSYEKL. This CDR3 has 16 residues. Trimming pared 4 bases from V and 0 bases from J, leaving 13 bases between. The CDR3 is CASSPGRAVAKNIQYF. In DNA, the CDR3 is TGCGCCAGCAGCCCTGGGCGGGCAGTAGCCAAAAACATTCAGTACTTC.

The V call is TRBV4-1, the J call TRBJ1-2; D uncertain. The CDR3 totals 15 residues. Germline V gene lookup returns CDR1 MGHRA and CDR2 YSYEKL. Trimming removed 0 bases at V and 8 bases at J, with 16 bases between. CDR3 residues: CASSQDTPSMGGYTF. The CDR3 DNA reads TGCGCCAGCAGCCAAGATACCCCCTCGATGGGAGGCTACACCTTC.